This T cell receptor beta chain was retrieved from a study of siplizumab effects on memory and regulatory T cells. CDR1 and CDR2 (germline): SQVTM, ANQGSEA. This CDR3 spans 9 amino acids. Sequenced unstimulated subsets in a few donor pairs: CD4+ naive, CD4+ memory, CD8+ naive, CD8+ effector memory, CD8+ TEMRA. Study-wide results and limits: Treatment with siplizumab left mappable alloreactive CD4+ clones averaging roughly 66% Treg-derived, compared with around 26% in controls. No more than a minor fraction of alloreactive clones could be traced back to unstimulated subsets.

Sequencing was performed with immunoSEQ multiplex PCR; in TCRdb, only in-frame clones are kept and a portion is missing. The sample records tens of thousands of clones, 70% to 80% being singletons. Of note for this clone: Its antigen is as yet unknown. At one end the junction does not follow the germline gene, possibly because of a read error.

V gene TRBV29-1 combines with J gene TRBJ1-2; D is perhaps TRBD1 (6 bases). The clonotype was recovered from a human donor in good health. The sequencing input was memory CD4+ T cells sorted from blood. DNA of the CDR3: TGCAGCGTTGAGGGGGCGCGGGCCTTC. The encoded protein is CSVEGARAF. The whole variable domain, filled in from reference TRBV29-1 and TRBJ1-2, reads SAVISQKPSRDICQRGTSLTIQCQVDSQVTMMFWYRQQPGQSLTLIATANQGSEATYESGFVIDKFPISRPNLTFSTLTVSNMSPEDSSIYLCSVEGARAFGSGTRLTVV.